Listed below are T cell receptor beta chains from one sample, sequenced in a study of blood T cell repertoires in COVID-19. Clones were sequenced by immunoSEQ multiplex PCR, and TCRdb holds only the in-frame ones, with some missing. The sample yields roughly 250,000 clones, just under 85% seen once. Sequenced sample: peripheral blood. These TCRs come from a man over 45 with acute or convalescent COVID-19. The CDR3 runs from the conserved cysteine through the conserved F or W. Size values are once, few and many counts, or a class for expanded clones, and some rows have none.

clone_size | v_call | cdr3_aa
NA | TRBV7-3 | CASSLTMRTEAFF
NA | TRBV5-6 | CATSERAGEQYF
NA | TRBV5-4 | CASSLGRGRETQYF
few | TRBV5-1 | CASSFGTGRMNTEAFF
NA | TRBV19 | CASSMDRFNQPQHF
NA | TRBV27 | CASSPRGLAGFTGSYEQYF
NA | TRBV7-8 | CASSLQAFGEKLFF
NA | TRBV27 | CASSRQSSYEQYF
NA | TRBV2 | CASNYNEQFF
NA | TRBV2 | CASSANKGGTETQYF
NA | TRBV13 | CASSVPTSGSYEQYF
NA | TRBV6-1 | CASSARQVGATNEKLFF
NA | TRBV18 | CASSRGIRGQETQYF
NA | TRBV3-1/TRBV3-2 | CASRLDGINYGYTF
NA | TRBV20-1 | CSASSEKKNSPLHF
NA | TRBV20-1 | CSAPRGNEQFF
NA | TRBV4-1 | CASSQRAPRAGLNTEAFF
NA | TRBV2 | CASHERQGAAYEQYF
NA | TRBV18 | CASSPGQGGQPQHF
NA | TRBV3-1/TRBV3-2 | CASSQRDMTSYGYTF
NA | TRBV7-8 | CASSLARTGASYEQYF
NA | TRBV30 | CAWSVRNEQYF
NA | TRBV11-1 | CASSPGSVGGYTF
NA | TRBV15 | CATQDSQRLATQYF
NA | TRBV2 | CASKVLAGSDTQYF
NA | TRBV5-1 | CASSFTGDTGNTIYF
NA | TRBV5-4 | CASSLVSGSRQETQYF
NA | TRBV29-1 | CSVGGRTYNEQFF
NA | TRBV5-4 | CASSLDPGTMNTEAFF
NA | TRBV5-1 | CASSLVGQPLNTEAFF
NA | TRBV7-9 | CASSFNYEQYF
once | TRBV6-2/TRBV6-3 | CASSYSTGNSGNTIYF
NA | TRBV9 | CASSPGQNQPQHF
NA | TRBV4-1 | CASSQDFEETYEQYF
NA | TRBV25-1 | CASSKRTGAGEQYF
NA | TRBV28 | CASSLTEGKQYF
NA | TRBV5-4 | CASSNRDRAGELFF
NA | TRBV19 | CASSPWDRGRNEQFF
NA | TRBV30 | CAWRAGQGDEKLFF
NA | TRBV7-2 | CASSSRPGGTQPQHF
NA | TRBV29-1 | CSVGTSTVQRYGYTF
NA | TRBV5-4 | CASSLFTGAMRYLNTEAFF
NA | TRBV10-3 | CAIGGGDNSPLHF
NA | TRBV11-2 | CASSWTQGNGYTF